The 17 T cell receptor beta chains presented below share a single source sample, sequenced in a study of early T cells in non-severe SARS-CoV-2 infection. Each CDR3 protein gets one entry after TCRdb re-called the 5' RACE reads with MiXCR. The table records under 70,000 distinct CDR3 sequences, roughly 7.8% of them present only once. Sequenced here: whole blood, sampled at baseline. These TCRs come from an adult who was a healthcare worker with PCR-confirmed SARS-CoV-2 infection or an uninfected control (not recorded which).

This clonotype has a count of ten or more. V is TRBV7-2 and J is TRBJ2-1; D possibly matches TRBD1 or TRBD2 (5 bases each). In germline, CDR1 is SGHTA, CDR2 FQGNSA. There are 15 residues in the CDR3. V lost 1 base to trimming and J lost 11 bases, with 18 bases between them. The DNA of the CDR3 is TGTGCCAGCAGCTTAGACGGGCGGATGAAGGGACAGCAGTTCTTC. It specifies CASSLDGRMKGQQFF.

This chain connects TRBV28 to TRBJ2-7; D is possibly TRBD1 (6 bases). V lost 4 bases and J 3 bases, leaving 16 bases between the germline ends. The CDR3 runs to 15 residues. From germline, CDR1 is MDHEN and CDR2 SYDVKM. The CDR3, as DNA: TGTGCCAGCAGTTCCCTTATTCAGGGGCGCTACGAGCAGTACTTC. Translation: CASSSLIQGRYEQYF.

The V call is TRBV3-1, the J call TRBJ2-7; D gene uncertain. V was cut by 1 base and J by 6 bases, with 7 bases left in between. Germline values: CDR1 LGHDT, CDR2 YNNKEL (reference sequence). This CDR3 region has 12 residues. The CDR3 DNA reads TGTGCCAGCAGCCAAGGGCTGATCGAGCAGTACTTC. The encoded protein is CASSQGLIEQYF.

This clonotype turned up a few times. The J gene is TRBJ1-4, the V gene TRBV6-5; 8 nucleotides line up with TRBD1. The germline CDR1 and CDR2 sequences are MNHEY and SVGAGI. CDR3 length: 15 amino acids. V shed 10 bases and J 7 bases; nucleotides not matched to a gene: 14. This chain's CDR3 is CAIRPEGRGLEKLFF. CDR3 coding DNA: TGTGCCATCCGTCCGGAGGGCAGGGGGCTTGAAAAACTGTTTTTT.

This clonotype was found a few times. For the CDR3, the DNA is TGTGCCAGCACCGGAACCCCCGCGGGAGAAATTTGGGTTGAGCAGTTCTTC. As protein: CASTGTPAGEIWVEQFF. V and J are TRBV7-9 and TRBJ2-1; 7 bases match TRBD2. The CDR3 covers 17 residues. V gave up 7 bases and J gave up 9 bases; unmatched junction bases: 21. CDR1 SEHNR and CDR2 FQNEAQ come from the germline V gene (reference sequence).

This clonotype was counted between two and nine times. This chain joins TRBV15 and TRBJ2-7; D is undetermined. V was trimmed by 5 bases and J by 3 bases, leaving 17 bases between them. The CDR3 spans 15 residues. Germline values: CDR1 LNHNV, CDR2 YYDKDF (reference sequence). The CDR3 loop reads CATSQRQDPIYEQYF. CDR3 DNA: TGTGCCACCAGCCAACGTCAAGACCCGATCTACGAGCAGTACTTC.

This clonotype was picked up a small number of times. The chain carries TRBV9 and TRBJ1-1; D not resolved. Germline CDR1 and CDR2: SGDLS and YYNGEE. V lost 3 bases and J 3 bases, leaving 15 bases between the germline ends. CDR3 length: 15 residues. In DNA, the CDR3 is TGTGCCAGCAGCGCGACACCAGACATTTACACTGAAGCTTTCTTT. This translates into CASSATPDIYTEAFF.

The chain recombines TRBV20-1 with TRBJ1-2; D ambiguous. The CDR3 is 13 residues long. The ends were cut back, 1 base at V and 4 bases at J, with 10 bases in the middle. The germline CDR1 and CDR2 sequences are DFQATT and SNEGSKA (reference sequence). The CDR3 coding sequence is TGCAGTGCTAGAGGTCAGGTCTCCTATGGCTACACCTTC. As protein: CSARGQVSYGYTF.

This clonotype showed up just a few times. The chain carries TRBV18 and TRBJ2-7; D might be TRBD2 (6 bases). CDR3 size: 13 residues. Trimming removed 3 bases at V and 7 bases at J, with 13 bases between. The germline gives CDR1 KGHSH, CDR2 LQKENI. The CDR3 reads CASSPSGGREQYF. The DNA for the CDR3 is TGTGCCAGCTCACCGTCCGGGGGTCGGGAGCAGTACTTC.

This clonotype was recorded a few times. CDR3 coding DNA: TGTGCCAGCAGCCCCATCAGACTAGCGTTTGACGAGCAGTACTTC. Its translation is CASSPIRLAFDEQYF. This chain uses TRBV28 with TRBJ2-7; TRBD2 matches at 8 bases. CDR3 length: 15 residues. The ends lost 6 bases at V and 5 bases at J; junction bases unmatched: 12. Germline CDR1 reads MDHEN; CDR2 reads SYDVKM.

The chain is built from TRBV20-1 and TRBJ2-1, with 8 bases fitting TRBD2. Trimming took 5 bases from V and 7 from J; bases not matched to a gene: 10. CDR1 and CDR2 from the germline V gene are DFQATT and SNEGSKA (reference sequence). The CDR3 covers 14 residues. This CDR3 is CSAASGLVLNEQFF. CDR3 DNA sequence: TGCAGTGCTGCGTCGGGACTAGTCCTTAATGAGCAGTTCTTC.

The chain employs TRBV20-1 and TRBJ2-1, with 8 bases identical to TRBD2. With 5 bases clipped from V and 10 bases from J, the junction kept 16 bases outside the gene matches. The V gene's germline CDR1 is DFQATT and CDR2 SNEGSKA (reference sequence). The length of the CDR3 is 15 residues. The CDR3 is CSAPPRIGRAKEQFF. For the CDR3, the DNA is TGCAGTGCTCCGCCAAGGATCGGGAGGGCCAAGGAGCAGTTCTTC.

In its sample, this clonotype was seen many times. The chain carries TRBV30 and TRBJ1-4; 8 bases align to TRBD1. The CDR3 length is 14 residues. Germline V gene data show CDR1 as GTSNPN and CDR2 as SVGIG (reference sequence). V shed 3 bases and J 1 base; nucleotides not matched to a gene: 1. In nucleotides, the CDR3 is TGTGCCTGGAGCGGACAGGGAACTAATGAAAAACTGTTTTTT. This encodes CAWSGQGTNEKLFF.

The CDR3 sequence is CASSLGGFLYEQYF. DNA for the CDR3: TGTGCCAGCAGCTTAGGTGGTTTCCTCTACGAGCAGTACTTC. The chain recombines TRBV11-2 with TRBJ2-7; D is undetermined. Trimming cost V 1 base and J 3 bases, with 10 bases left between them. Germline V CDR1 and CDR2: SGHAT, FQNNGV. The CDR3 consists of 14 residues.

This clonotype was picked up a small number of times. The chain uses TRBV7-2 and TRBJ2-1; D not certain. With 6 bases removed from V and 5 bases from J, the gap between germline ends came to 5 bases. Germline V lookup: CDR1 SGHTA, CDR2 FQGNSA. This CDR3 spans 11 amino acids. CDR3 coding DNA: TGTGCCAGCAGTCGGGACAATGAGCAGTTCTTC. As protein: CASSRDNEQFF.

This clonotype was found many times. The gene calls are TRBV11-2 and TRBJ1-2, with 8 bases fitting TRBD1. The CDR3 runs to 13 residues. Per germline, CDR1 SGHAT and CDR2 FQNNGV. V gave up 5 bases and J gave up 4 bases; unmatched junction bases: 3. The CDR3 DNA is TGTGCCAGCAGCCCGGACAGGGCCTATGGCTACACCTTC. Its protein is CASSPDRAYGYTF.

The rearrangement links TRBV20-1 to TRBJ2-7; 12 nucleotides match TRBD2. The germline CDR1 and CDR2 sequences are DFQATT and SNEGSKA (reference sequence). The CDR3 loop spans 15 amino acids. Trimming at V came to 6 bases and at J to 6 bases, leaving 12 bases not matched to a gene. The CDR3 sequence is CSAPRLTSGGREQYF. The CDR3 nucleotides read TGCAGTGCCCCCCGATTGACTAGCGGGGGCCGCGAGCAGTACTTC.